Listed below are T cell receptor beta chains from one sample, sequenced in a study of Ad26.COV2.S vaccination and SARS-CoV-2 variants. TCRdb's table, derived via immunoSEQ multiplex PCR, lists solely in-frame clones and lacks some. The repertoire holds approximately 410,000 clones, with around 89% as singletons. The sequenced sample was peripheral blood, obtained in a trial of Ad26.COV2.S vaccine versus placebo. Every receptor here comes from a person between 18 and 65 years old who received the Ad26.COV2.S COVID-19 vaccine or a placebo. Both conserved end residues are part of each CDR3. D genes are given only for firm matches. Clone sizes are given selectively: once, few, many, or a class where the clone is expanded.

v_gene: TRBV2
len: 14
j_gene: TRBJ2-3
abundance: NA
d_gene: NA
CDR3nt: TGTGCCAGCAGTCCATTCCTGCGCACAGATACGCAGTATTTT
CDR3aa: CASSPFLRTDTQYF

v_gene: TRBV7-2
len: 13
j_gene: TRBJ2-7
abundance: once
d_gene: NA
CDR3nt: TGTGCCAGCAGTCGGGACCACAACTACGAGCAGTACTTC
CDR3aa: CASSRDHNYEQYF

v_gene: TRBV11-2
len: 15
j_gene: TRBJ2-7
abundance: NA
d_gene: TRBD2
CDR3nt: TGTGCCAGCAGCTTGGCTAGCGGGAGCCCCTACGAGCAGTACTTC
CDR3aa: CASSLASGSPYEQYF

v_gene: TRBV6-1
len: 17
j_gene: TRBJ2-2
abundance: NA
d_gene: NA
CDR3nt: TGTGCCAGCAGTGAAGCTGGGCAGGGCTTCGACACCGGGGAGCTGTTTTTT
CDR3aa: CASSEAGQGFDTGELFF

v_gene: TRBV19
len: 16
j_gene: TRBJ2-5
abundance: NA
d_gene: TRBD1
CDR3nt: TGTGCCAGTATTAGTTGGGACAGGGTCACGGGTGAGACCCAGTACTTC
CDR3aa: CASISWDRVTGETQYF

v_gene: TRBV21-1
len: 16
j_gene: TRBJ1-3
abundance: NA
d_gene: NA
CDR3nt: TGTGCCAGCAGCCCCGAGGGACAGGGGTCTGGAAACACCATATATTTT
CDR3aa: CASSPEGQGSGNTIYF

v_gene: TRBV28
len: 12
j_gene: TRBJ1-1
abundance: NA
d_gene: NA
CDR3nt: TGTGCCAGTAGCCCATCGTACACTGAAGCTTTCTTT
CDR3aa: CASSPSYTEAFF

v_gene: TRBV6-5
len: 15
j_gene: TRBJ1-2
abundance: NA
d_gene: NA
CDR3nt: TGTGCCAGCAGAAAGGGACTTCTATGGAACTATGGCTACACCTTC
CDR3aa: CASRKGLLWNYGYTF

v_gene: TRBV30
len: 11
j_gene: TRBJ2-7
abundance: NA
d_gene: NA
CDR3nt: TGTGCCTGGAGTGCGGGACACGAGCAGTACTTC
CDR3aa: CAWSAGHEQYF

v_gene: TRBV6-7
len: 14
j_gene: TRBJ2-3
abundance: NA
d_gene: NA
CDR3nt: TGTGCCAGCAGTTACTCGGGGGTAAGGGATACGCAGTATTTT
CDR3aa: CASSYSGVRDTQYF

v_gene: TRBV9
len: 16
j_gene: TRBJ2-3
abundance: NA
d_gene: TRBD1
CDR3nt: TGTGCCAGCAGCGCCCGACAGGGGGCGAGCACAGATACGCAGTATTTT
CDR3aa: CASSARQGASTDTQYF

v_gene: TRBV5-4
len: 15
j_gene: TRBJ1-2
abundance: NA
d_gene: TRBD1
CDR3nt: TGTGCCAGCCGCAGGACAGGGTATGCGGTTGATGGCTACACCTTC
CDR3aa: CASRRTGYAVDGYTF

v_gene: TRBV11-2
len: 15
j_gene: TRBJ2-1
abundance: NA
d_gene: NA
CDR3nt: TGTGCCAGCAGCTGGGGGGGGGCGAGGTACAATGAGCAGTTCTTC
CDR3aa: CASSWGGARYNEQFF

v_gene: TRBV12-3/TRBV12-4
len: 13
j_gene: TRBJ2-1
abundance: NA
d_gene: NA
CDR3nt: TGTGCCAGCAGTTGGGAAAATGGGGTTGAGCAGTTCTTC
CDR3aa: CASSWENGVEQFF

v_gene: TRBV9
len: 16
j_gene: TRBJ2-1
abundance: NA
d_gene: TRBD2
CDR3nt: TGTGCCAGCAGCGTAGGAACGGGGGGGACCCACAATGAGCAGTTCTTC
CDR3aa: CASSVGTGGTHNEQFF

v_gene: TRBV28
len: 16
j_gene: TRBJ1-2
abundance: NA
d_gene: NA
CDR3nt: TGTGCCAGCAGTTTATCAGGACAGAACCTTAACTATGGCTACACCTTC
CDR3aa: CASSLSGQNLNYGYTF

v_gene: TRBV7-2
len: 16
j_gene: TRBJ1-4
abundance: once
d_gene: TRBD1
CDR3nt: TGTGCCAGCAGCTACAGGTACAGGGGGCGCGGTGAAAAACTGTTTTTT
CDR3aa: CASSYRYRGRGEKLFF

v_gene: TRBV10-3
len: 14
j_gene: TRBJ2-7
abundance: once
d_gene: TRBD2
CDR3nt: TGTGCCACCTCGACTAGCGGGGATTCCTACGAGCAGTACTTC
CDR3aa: CATSTSGDSYEQYF

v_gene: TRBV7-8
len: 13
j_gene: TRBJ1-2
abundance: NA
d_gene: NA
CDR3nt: TGTGCCAGCAGCTTAGAATTACAGAATGGCTACACCTTC
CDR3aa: CASSLELQNGYTF

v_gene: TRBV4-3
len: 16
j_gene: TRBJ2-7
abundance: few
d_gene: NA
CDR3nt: TGCGCCAGCAGCCAGGCCGAGGGGGATAGCTCCTACGAGCAGTACTTC
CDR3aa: CASSQAEGDSSYEQYF

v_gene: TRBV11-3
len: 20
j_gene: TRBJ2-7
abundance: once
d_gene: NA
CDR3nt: TGTGCCAGCAGCTTAGATCGGTCGACCCAATATTCCGGGACAACCTACGAGCAGTACTTC
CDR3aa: CASSLDRSTQYSGTTYEQYF

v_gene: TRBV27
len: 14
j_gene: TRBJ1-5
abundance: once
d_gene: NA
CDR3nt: TGTGCCAGCAGCCCGGGGGGGGCGCGAGGGCCCCAGCATTTT
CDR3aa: CASSPGGARGPQHF

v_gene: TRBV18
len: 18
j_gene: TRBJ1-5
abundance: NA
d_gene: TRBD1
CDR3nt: TGTGCCAGCTCACCTACATGGACAGGGAGGAGTAGCAATCAGCCCCAGCATTTT
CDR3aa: CASSPTWTGRSSNQPQHF

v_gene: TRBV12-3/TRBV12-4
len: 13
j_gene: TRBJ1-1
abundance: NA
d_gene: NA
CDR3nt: TGTGCCAGCAGTGTTACCATGAACACTGAAGCTTTCTTT
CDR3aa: CASSVTMNTEAFF

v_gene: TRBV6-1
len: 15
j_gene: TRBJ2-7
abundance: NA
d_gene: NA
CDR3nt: TGTGCCAGCAGTGAAGCCCCGGGATTGACCTACGAGCAGTACTTC
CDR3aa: CASSEAPGLTYEQYF

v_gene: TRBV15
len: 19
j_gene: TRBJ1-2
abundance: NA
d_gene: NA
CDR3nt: TGTGCCACCAGCAGAGATTCGGGTCCGGGCAGCCCTTTTGTCTATGGCTACACCTTC
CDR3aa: CATSRDSGPGSPFVYGYTF

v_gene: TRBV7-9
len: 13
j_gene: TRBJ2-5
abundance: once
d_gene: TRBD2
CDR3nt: TGTGCCAGCAGCTTACGGGGGGAAGAGACCCAGTACTTC
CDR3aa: CASSLRGEETQYF

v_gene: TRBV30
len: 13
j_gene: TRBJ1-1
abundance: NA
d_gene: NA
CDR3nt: TGTGCCTGGGGGCCCCCGGGGAACACTGAAGCTTTCTTT
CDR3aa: CAWGPPGNTEAFF

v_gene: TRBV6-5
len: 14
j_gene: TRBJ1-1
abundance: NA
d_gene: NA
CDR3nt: TGTGCCAGCAGCCCCAAGACAGTAAACACTGAAGCTTTCTTT
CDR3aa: CASSPKTVNTEAFF

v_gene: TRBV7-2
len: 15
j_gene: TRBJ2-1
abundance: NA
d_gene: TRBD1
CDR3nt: TGTGCCAGCAGCTTATTGGGACAGGCAATCGAGGAGCAGTTCTTC
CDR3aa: CASSLLGQAIEEQFF

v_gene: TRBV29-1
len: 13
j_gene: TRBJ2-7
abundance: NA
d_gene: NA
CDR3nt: TGCAGCGTTGTCCTCCAGTACCTACACGAGCAGTACTTC
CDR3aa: CSVVLQYLHEQYF

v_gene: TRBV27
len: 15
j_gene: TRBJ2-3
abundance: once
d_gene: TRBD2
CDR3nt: TGTGCCAGCAGAGGACTAGCGGGGGGGCTGAATACGCAGTATTTT
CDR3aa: CASRGLAGGLNTQYF

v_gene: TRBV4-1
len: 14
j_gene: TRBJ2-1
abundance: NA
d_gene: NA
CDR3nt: TGCGCCAGCAGCCAAGGGGAGAGGGCCGATGAGCAGTTCTTC
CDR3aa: CASSQGERADEQFF

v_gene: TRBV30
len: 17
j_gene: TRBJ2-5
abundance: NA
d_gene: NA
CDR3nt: TGTGCCTGGAGTAACGTCCGAGGACCAGGCGATTGGGAGACCCAGTACTTC
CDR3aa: CAWSNVRGPGDWETQYF

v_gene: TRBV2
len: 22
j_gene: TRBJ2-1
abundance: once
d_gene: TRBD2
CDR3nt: TGTGCCAGCAGTGAAGCCACCTTGGTTAGCGGGGGGGCCACACCTACCTCCAATGAGCAGTTCTTC
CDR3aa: CASSEATLVSGGATPTSNEQFF

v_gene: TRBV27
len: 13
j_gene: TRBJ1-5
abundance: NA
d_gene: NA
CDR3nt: TGTGCCAGCAGTTTAGACAGGAGTCAGCCCCAGCATTTT
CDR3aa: CASSLDRSQPQHF

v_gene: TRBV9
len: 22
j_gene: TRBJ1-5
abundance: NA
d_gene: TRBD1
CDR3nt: TGTGCCAGCATCGCTTTACTCGCCCCGGGACAGGGGGCGGGAAGGGGCAATCAGCCCCAGCATTTT
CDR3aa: CASIALLAPGQGAGRGNQPQHF

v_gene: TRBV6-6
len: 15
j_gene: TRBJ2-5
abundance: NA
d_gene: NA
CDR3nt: TGTGCCAGCAGTTACCCGGTGGGGGGTGTAGAGACCCAGTACTTC
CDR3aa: CASSYPVGGVETQYF

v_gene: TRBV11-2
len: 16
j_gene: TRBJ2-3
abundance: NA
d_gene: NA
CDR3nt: TGTGCCAGCAGCTTGGAAAGGGCCGGGGTCACAGATACGCAGTATTTT
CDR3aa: CASSLERAGVTDTQYF

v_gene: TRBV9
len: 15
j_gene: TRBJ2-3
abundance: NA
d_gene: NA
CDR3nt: TGTGCCAGCAGCTCCGGGACATGGCACACAGATACGCAGTATTTT
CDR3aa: CASSSGTWHTDTQYF